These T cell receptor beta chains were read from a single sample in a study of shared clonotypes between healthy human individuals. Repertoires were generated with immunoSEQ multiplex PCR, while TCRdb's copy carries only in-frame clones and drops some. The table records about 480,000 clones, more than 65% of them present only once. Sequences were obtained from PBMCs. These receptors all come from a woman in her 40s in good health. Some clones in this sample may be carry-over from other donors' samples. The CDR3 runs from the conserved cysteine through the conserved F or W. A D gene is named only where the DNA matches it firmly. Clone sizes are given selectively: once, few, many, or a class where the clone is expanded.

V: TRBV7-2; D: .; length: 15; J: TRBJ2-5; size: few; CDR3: CASSLEGTYQETQYF; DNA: TGTGCCAGCAGCTTAGAGGGGACATACCAAGAGACCCAGTACTTC
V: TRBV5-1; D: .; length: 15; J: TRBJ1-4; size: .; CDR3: CASSLLGAGFEKLFF; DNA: TGCGCCAGCAGCTTGTTGGGGGCAGGGTTCGAAAAACTGTTTTTT
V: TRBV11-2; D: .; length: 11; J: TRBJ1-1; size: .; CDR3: CASRGNTEAFF; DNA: TGTGCCAGCCGAGGAAACACTGAAGCTTTCTTT
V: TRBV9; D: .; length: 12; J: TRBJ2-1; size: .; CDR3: CASSVDRTEQFF; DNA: TGTGCCAGCAGCGTAGACAGGACTGAGCAGTTCTTC
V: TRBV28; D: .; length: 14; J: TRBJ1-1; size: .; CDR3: CASSPGGMNTEAFF; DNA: TGTGCCAGCAGCCCGGGGGGAATGAACACTGAAGCTTTCTTT
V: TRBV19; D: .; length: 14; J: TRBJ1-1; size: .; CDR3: CASSTQAQGTEAFF; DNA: TGTGCCAGTAGTACACAGGCCCAGGGCACTGAAGCTTTCTTT
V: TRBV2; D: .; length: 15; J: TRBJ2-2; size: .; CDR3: CASKVTMDHFGELFF; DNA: TGTGCCAGCAAGGTGACAATGGACCATTTCGGGGAGCTGTTTTTT
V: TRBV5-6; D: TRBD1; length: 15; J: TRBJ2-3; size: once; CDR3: CASSFGQGITDTQYF; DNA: TGTGCCAGCAGCTTCGGACAGGGGATCACAGATACGCAGTATTTT
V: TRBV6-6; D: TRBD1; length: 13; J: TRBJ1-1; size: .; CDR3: CASSYGTGAEAFF; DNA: TGTGCCAGCAGTTACGGGACAGGGGCTGAAGCTTTCTTT
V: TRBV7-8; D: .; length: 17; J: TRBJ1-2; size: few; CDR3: CASSLAHNPSADYGYTF; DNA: TGTGCCAGCAGCTTAGCACACAACCCATCAGCCGACTATGGCTACACCTTC
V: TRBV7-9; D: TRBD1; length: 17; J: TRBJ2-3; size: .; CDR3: CASSPNSGGERGDTQYF; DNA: TGTGCCAGCAGCCCCAACTCAGGGGGCGAAAGGGGTGATACGCAGTATTTT
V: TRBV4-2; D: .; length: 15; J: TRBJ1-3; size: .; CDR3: CASSYEGSSGNTIYF; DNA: TGTGCCAGCAGCTACGAGGGTTCCTCTGGAAACACCATATATTTT
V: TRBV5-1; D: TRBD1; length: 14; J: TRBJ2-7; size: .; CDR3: CASSEQGAAYEQYF; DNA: TGCGCCAGCAGCGAACAGGGGGCGGCCTACGAGCAGTACTTC
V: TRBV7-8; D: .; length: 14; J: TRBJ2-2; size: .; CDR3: CASTPSPNTGELFF; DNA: TGTGCCAGCACCCCGTCCCCGAACACCGGGGAGCTGTTTTTT
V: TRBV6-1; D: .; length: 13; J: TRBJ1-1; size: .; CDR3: CASSGRGITEAFF; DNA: TGTGCCAGCAGTGGTCGAGGGATCACTGAAGCTTTCTTT
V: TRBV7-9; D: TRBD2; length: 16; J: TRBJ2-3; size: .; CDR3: CASSLARLADTDTQYF; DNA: TGTGCCAGCAGCTTAGCCCGACTAGCGGATACAGATACGCAGTATTTT
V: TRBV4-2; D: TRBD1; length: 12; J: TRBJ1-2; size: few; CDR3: CASRQGVYGYTF; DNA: TGTGCCAGCAGGCAGGGGGTCTATGGCTACACCTTC
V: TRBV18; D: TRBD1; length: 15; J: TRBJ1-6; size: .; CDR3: CASSPDDREGSPLHF; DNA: TGTGCCAGCTCACCAGACGACAGGGAAGGATCACCCCTCCACTTT
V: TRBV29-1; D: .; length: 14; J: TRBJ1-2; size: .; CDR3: CSVLPALGDYGYTF; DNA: TGCAGCGTTCTTCCGGCCCTGGGGGACTATGGCTACACCTTC
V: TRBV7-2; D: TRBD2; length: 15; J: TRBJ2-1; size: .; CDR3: CASSSKAGGDNEQFF; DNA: TGTGCCAGCAGCAGTAAAGCGGGAGGAGATAATGAGCAGTTCTTC